A single sample is the source of the 11 T cell receptor beta chains below, sequenced in a study of cytomegalovirus exposure and HLA in healthy donors. Primers: 60 Vbeta forward and 13 Jbeta reverse. Assay: immunoSEQ multiplex PCR; the TCRdb copy retains only in-frame clones and omits some. This table holds about 170,000 clones, approximately 72% found once. Sequencing input: PBMCs. These receptors came from a man aged 35 to 55 in good health and CMV-seropositive.

The gene calls are TRBV5-1 and TRBJ2-7, with D unresolved. Germline V gives CDR1 SGHRS, CDR2 YFSETQ. CDR3 length: 13 amino acids. Between the trimmed V and J ends, which lost 5 bases and 2 bases, there was a span of 11 bases. Here the CDR3 reads CASSDGWTYEQYF. Written as DNA, the CDR3 is TGCGCCAGCAGTGACGGGTGGACCTACGAGCAGTACTTC.

The gene calls are TRBV30 and TRBJ1-2, with D unclear. Germline V gene sequence: CDR1 GTSNPN, CDR2 SVGIG (reference sequence). With 2 bases removed from V and 4 bases from J, the gap between germline ends came to 14 bases. The CDR3 is 14 amino acids. As DNA, the CDR3 is TGTGCCTGGAGTCCCGGACCGGAGGTCTATGGCTACACCTTC. It encodes CAWSPGPEVYGYTF. The full variable domain, rest sourced from reference TRBV30 and TRBJ1-2, is SQTIHQWPATLVQPVGSPLSLECTVEGTSNPNLYWYRQAAGRGLQLLFYSVGIGQISSEVPQNLSASRPQDRQFILSSKKLLLSDSGFYLCAWSPGPEVYGYTFGSGTRLTVV.

The chain carries TRBV4-2 and TRBJ2-1; 10 positions agree with TRBD1. Germline values: CDR1 LGHNA, CDR2 YNFKEQ. The CDR3 has 15 amino acids. J gave up 2 bases and V 4 bases, and 2 bases lay outside the gene matches. CDR3 in DNA: TGTGCCAGCAGCCTCGGACAGGGGGCCTACAATGAGCAGTTCTTC. This translates into CASSLGQGAYNEQFF.

There are a few counts of this clone. V gene TRBV15 combines with J gene TRBJ2-5; no clear D gene. Germline V CDR1 and CDR2: LNHNV, YYDKDF (reference sequence). V was pared by 2 bases and J by 5 bases, with 12 bases between. CDR3 length: 14 residues. CDR3: CATSRPQNGETQYF. CDR3 bases: TGTGCCACCAGCAGACCCCAAAACGGGGAGACCCAGTACTTC.

The sample holds a few counts of this clone. The gene calls are TRBV9 and TRBJ1-2; no clear D gene. CDR3 length: 13 residues. Deletions cut 5 bases from V and 4 bases from J, with 12 bases between. Per germline, CDR1 SGDLS and CDR2 YYNGEE. DNA for the CDR3: TGTGCCAGCAGGGCCGGGAGTAGCTATGGCTACACCTTC. Its protein product is CASRAGSSYGYTF.

The chain recombines TRBV6-1 with TRBJ1-2; 9 positions agree with TRBD1. Germline V lookup: CDR1 MNHNS, CDR2 SASEGT. This CDR3 has 15 amino acids. Losses at the gene ends were 4 bases for V and 5 bases for J; bases not matched to a gene: 8. CDR3 in DNA: TGTGCCAGCAGTGCAGGAACACAGGGGGCATATGGCTACACCTTC. Protein: CASSAGTQGAYGYTF.

V and J are TRBV10-3 and TRBJ2-7, with 9 bases matching TRBD1. Germline V gene sequence: CDR1 ENHRY, CDR2 SYGVKD. There are 14 residues in the CDR3. The V gene end was trimmed by 7 bases and the J gene end by 7 bases; junction bases not matched to a gene: 11. CDR3 nucleotides: TGTGCCATCACCGAATCCGGGACAGGGTGGGAGCAGTACTTC. This gives the protein CAITESGTGWEQYF.

The chain has TRBV7-3 and TRBJ2-1, with 11 bases that match TRBD2. The CDR3 totals 17 residues. The germline gives CDR1 SGHTA, CDR2 FQGTGA. V lost 1 base and J lost 1; bases outside the gene matches: 3. The CDR3 sequence is CASSLRPSGGSYNEQFF. CDR3 sequence (DNA): TGTGCCAGCAGCTTAAGGCCTAGCGGGGGGTCCTACAATGAGCAGTTCTTC. Full variable domain (outside the CDR3, taken from reference TRBV7-3 and TRBJ2-1): GAGVSQTPSNKVTEKGKYVELRCDPISGHTALYWYRQSLGQGPEFLIYFQGTGAADDSGLPNDRFFAVRPEGSVSTLKIQRTERGDSAVYLCASSLRPSGGSYNEQFFGPGTRLTVL.

The V and J genes are TRBV5-6 and TRBJ2-5, with a possible D match to TRBD2 (5 bases). Germline V CDR1 and CDR2: SGHDT, YYEEEE. V lost 1 base, J lost 4 bases, and 11 bases lay in between. This CDR3 region has 14 residues. The CDR3 reads CASSLWGVGETQYF. The CDR3 DNA is TGTGCCAGCAGCTTGTGGGGAGTTGGAGAGACCCAGTACTTC.

This clone was recorded once. V usage is TRBV6-4 and J usage is TRBJ2-7, with TRBD2 identical over 9 bases. Trimming cost V 6 bases and J 1 base; bases outside gene matches: 7. The CDR3 has 15 amino acids. Germline lookup yields CDR1 MRHNA and CDR2 SNTAGT. The CDR3 DNA is TGTGCCAGCAGCCCAGAGAGCGGGGGGTCCTACGAGCAGTACTTC. It encodes CASSPESGGSYEQYF.

There are a few counts of this clone. The rearrangement links TRBV27 to TRBJ2-1, with 10 bases identical to TRBD2. Germline CDR1 MNHEY, CDR2 SMNVEV (reference sequence). CDR3 length equals 17 residues. The V gene end was trimmed by 3 bases and the J gene end by 7 bases; junction bases not matched to a gene: 12. The DNA of the CDR3 is TGTGCCAGCAGTTTGTTCGTGGTAGCGGGGGGAGGTAATGAGCAGTTCTTC. It is translated as CASSLFVVAGGGNEQFF.